This TCR beta chain was observed in a study of T cells in localized non-small cell lung cancer (dated by TCRdb to about 2020). As for the study more broadly: T cell repertoires of 200 to 300 early-stage NSCLC patients were analyzed, with tumors being compared against uninvolved tumor-adjacent lungs. The cohort consisted of around 250 treatment-naive NSCLC patients whose localized lung tumors had been resected. The mean age of the NSCLC patients was approximately 71 years, with approximately 130 men and 100 to 110 women. Summary of the overall study and its limitations: Uninvolved tumor-adjacent lung showed the highest T cell clonality, higher than tumor, which suggests more focused antigenic responses in the uninvolved tumor-adjacent lung. A median of approximately 62 of the top 100 tumor clones turned up in the paired uninvolved adjacent lung, and 25 to 30 of those clones also ranked among the top 100 of that same adjacent lung. Higher T cell density in blood was associated with longer overall survival, whereas higher clonality in adjacent lung was associated with shorter survival. Since the design was exploratory, TCR variables were selected using unadjusted p-values with no false-discovery rate correction. Multi-region tumor sequencing was not performed, so intratumor heterogeneity could not be excluded.

V is clipped by 7 bases and J by 8 bases, and the sequence between their germline boundaries is 15 bases long. CDR1 and CDR2 were assigned from the germline V gene (reference sequence) as SEHNR and FQNEAQ. CDR3 length: 13 amino acids, cysteine to phenylalanine. Of all the DNA, just the CDR3 is kept, 39 bases in frame from base 1. At diagnosis, tumor, uninvolved tumor-adjacent lung and peripheral blood were collected and then preserved as a mix of FFPE and fresh-frozen material. For TCR repertoire profiling, blood samples were analyzed in the form of peripheral blood mononuclear cells. TCR beta CDR3 regions were sequenced from DNA using the immunoSEQ Assay. Under the source paper's analysis protocol: To compute T cell density, TCR beta template counts were normalized to usable DNA, which was estimated by amplifying housekeeping genes. Using the preseqR package, richness was estimated by extrapolating to 120,000 templates for tissue samples and 400,000 templates for PBMC samples. Clonality was defined as one minus Pielou's evenness. To identify tissue-enriched TCRs, differential abundance testing was run on productive amino-acid clonotypes with a minimum total count of 5 and an alpha of 0.1. The Jaccard Index and the Morisita Overlap Index were used to measure repertoire overlap between compartments. GLIPH clustered TCR beta CDR3s with public tetramer-defined viral CDR3s; viral motifs required at least three viral sequences plus V-gene enrichment. TCRdb mirrors the immuneACCESS table, restricted to in-frame sequences. Some clones are absent from its copies; in checked studies, under half trace to an unresolved V gene, and the reason for the others is unknown. Clone size and V and J calls were adopted from that table, with D and trimming inferred from the DNA. This sample comprises 25,000 to 35,000 clones, just under 80% of them detected only once. The ten largest clones take up 16% of the sample.

A single count supports this clone. Its antigen is unknown. No quality values exist for individual bases; no much larger clone is one base distant. The receptor chain draws on TRBV7-9 and TRBJ2-1; possibly the D gene is TRBD2, per 5 matching bases. The sample was peripheral blood, taken before any cancer treatment. This receptor was identified in a male donor at least 60 years old with stage III squamous cell lung carcinoma. CDR3 sequence: CASTGRGQYEQFF. The DNA is as follows: TGTGCCAGCACCGGCCGGGGTCAATATGAGCAGTTCTTC.